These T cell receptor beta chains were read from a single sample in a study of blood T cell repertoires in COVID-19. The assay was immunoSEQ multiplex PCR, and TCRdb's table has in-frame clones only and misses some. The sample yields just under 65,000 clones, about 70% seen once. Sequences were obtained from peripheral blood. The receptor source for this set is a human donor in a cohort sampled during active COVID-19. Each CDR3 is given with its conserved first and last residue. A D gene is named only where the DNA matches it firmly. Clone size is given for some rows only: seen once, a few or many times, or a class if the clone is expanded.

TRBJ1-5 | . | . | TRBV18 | TGTGCCAGCTCACCGGGCTCGGCCAATCAGCCCCAGCATTTT | CASSPGSANQPQHF
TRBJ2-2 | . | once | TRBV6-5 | TGTGCCAGCGGGACAACAAGCACCGGGGAGCTGTTTTTT | CASGTTSTGELFF
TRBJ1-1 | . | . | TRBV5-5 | TGTGCCAGCAGCTTGGGACAGGCCGCGCGGGAAGCTTTCTTT | CASSLGQAAREAFF
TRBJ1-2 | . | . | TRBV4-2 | TGTGCCAGCAGCCAAGATCCCAACAGGGTTAATGGCTACACCTTC | CASSQDPNRVNGYTF
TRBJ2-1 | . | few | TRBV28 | TGTGCCAGCAGACACCGGGACTACAATGAGCAGTTCTTC | CASRHRDYNEQFF
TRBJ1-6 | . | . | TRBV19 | TGTGCCAGTAGTCCACAGGTCAAGGATTCACCCCTCCACTTT | CASSPQVKDSPLHF
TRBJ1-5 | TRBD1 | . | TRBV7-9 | TGTGCCAGCAGCTTCGCGGCCGGGACAGGGACAAATCAGCCCCAGCATTTT | CASSFAAGTGTNQPQHF
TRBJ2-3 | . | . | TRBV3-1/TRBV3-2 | TGTGCCAGCAGGGCGGGGCAGAGCACAGATACGCAGTATTTT | CASRAGQSTDTQYF
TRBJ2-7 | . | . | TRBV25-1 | TGTGCCAGCAGTGTGGACGGGAGCTCCTACGAGCAGTACTTC | CASSVDGSSYEQYF
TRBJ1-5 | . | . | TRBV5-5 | TGTGCCAGCAGCTTGGTACTCGGGGGACAGCCCCAGCATTTT | CASSLVLGGQPQHF
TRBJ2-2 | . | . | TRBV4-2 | TGTGCCAGCAGTTCAAGGAGTCTACTATCCGGGGAGCTGTTTTTT | CASSSRSLLSGELFF
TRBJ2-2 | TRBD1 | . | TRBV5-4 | TGTGCCAGCAGCTTGATGAGTCGACAGGGGCTCGGGGAGCTGTTTTTT | CASSLMSRQGLGELFF
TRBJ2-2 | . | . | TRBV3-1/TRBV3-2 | TGTGCCAGCAGCGGGGGCAGGAACACCGGGGAGCTGTTTTTT | CASSGGRNTGELFF
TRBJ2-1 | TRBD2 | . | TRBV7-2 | TGTGCCAGCAGCTTATTTCTCTCGGGGGGAACTTACAATGAGCAGTTCTTC | CASSLFLSGGTYNEQFF
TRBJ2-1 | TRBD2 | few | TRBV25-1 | TGTGCCAGCAGTGTAGCGGGGAACTACAATGAGCAGTTCTTC | CASSVAGNYNEQFF
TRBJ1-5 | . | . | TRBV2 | TGTGCCAGCAGTGACAGGGTCGGCAATCAGCCCCAGCATTTT | CASSDRVGNQPQHF
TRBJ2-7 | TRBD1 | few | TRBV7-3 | TGTGCCAGCAGCTTAGGGGGACAGGGGACCTACGAGCAGTACTTC | CASSLGGQGTYEQYF
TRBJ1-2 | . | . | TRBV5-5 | TGTGCCAGCAGCTTGGAAGAGGGAAACTATGGCTACACCTTC | CASSLEEGNYGYTF
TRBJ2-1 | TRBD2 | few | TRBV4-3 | TGCGCCAGCAGCCAAGTTCTAGCGGGGACCTACAATGAGCAGTTCTTC | CASSQVLAGTYNEQFF
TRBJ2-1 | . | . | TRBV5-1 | TGCGCCAGCAGCTTGGGTGACAGAAACAATGAGCAGTTCTTC | CASSLGDRNNEQFF
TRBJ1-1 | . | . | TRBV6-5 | TGTGCCAGCAGGACCCAGGGCACTGAAGCTTTCTTT | CASRTQGTEAFF
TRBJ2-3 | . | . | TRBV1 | TGCACCAGCAGCGCCAGACTAGCGGGGGAACCCACGGGGTCTACGCAGTATTTT | CTSSARLAGEPTGSTQYF
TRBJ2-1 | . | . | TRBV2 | TGTGCCAGCAGTGAAACCCTTGTCGGTGAGCAGTTCTTC | CASSETLVGEQFF
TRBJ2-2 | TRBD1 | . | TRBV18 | TGTGCCAGCTCACGGGACAGGGGAGCGAACACCGGGGAGCTGTTTTTT | CASSRDRGANTGELFF
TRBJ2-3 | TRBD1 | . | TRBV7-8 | TGTGCCAGCAGCTTAGGGACAGGATTCACAGATACGCAGTATTTT | CASSLGTGFTDTQYF
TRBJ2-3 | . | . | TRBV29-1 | TGCAGCGTGGACATATCTGGGGTTAGAACAGATACGCAGTATTTT | CSVDISGVRTDTQYF
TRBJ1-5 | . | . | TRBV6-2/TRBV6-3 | TGTGCCAGCAGTTTTGCTGGGGCCGGCAATCAGCCCCAGCATTTT | CASSFAGAGNQPQHF